Described below is a single T cell receptor beta chain sequence and its context. Its antigen is undetermined. This sample is drawn from a study of shared clonotypes between healthy human individuals. About the study: Per donor, three plates held CD4 naive cells, three held CD4 memory, two held CD8 naive and one held CD8 memory.

The study's findings and limits: Naive subsets generally had larger estimated richness than memory subsets. Rarefaction indicated that sorted-subset sequencing remained incomplete although depth was large.

Terminally differentiated effector memory CD45RA+ cells were excluded from the naive CD8 cells, which were CD45RO-negative and positively selected for CCR7. Caucasian adults residing in Nashville, Tennessee made up all the donors. Assay: immunoSEQ multiplex PCR; the TCRdb copy retains only in-frame clones and omits some. The sample has about 2 million clones; approximately 95% are singletons. Between the trimmed V and J ends, which lost 5 bases and 7 bases, there was a span of 21 bases. The CDR3 is made up of 17 amino acids. The germline V gene has CDR1 SGHVS and CDR2 FNYEAQ. This TCR came from a man aged 18 to 30 in good health. The V and J genes are TRBV7-6 and TRBJ1-6; no firm D call. The source material was naive CD8+ T cells sorted from blood. In nucleotides, the CDR3 is TGTGCCAGCAGCCCTTCCTCCGGGTGGCCCCAAAATTCACCCCTCCACTTT. Its protein is CASSPSSGWPQNSPLHF. The entire variable domain, with the rest obtained from reference TRBV7-6 and TRBJ1-6, is as follows: GAGVSQSPRYKVTKRGQDVALRCDPISGHVSLYWYRQALGQGPEFLTYFNYEAQQDKSGLPNDRFSAERPEGSISTLTIQRTEQRDSAMYRCASSPSSGWPQNSPLHFGNGTRLTVT.